Below, 19 T cell receptor beta chains from the same sample are listed, as sequenced in a study of shared clonotypes between healthy human individuals. Repertoires were generated with immunoSEQ multiplex PCR, while TCRdb's copy carries only in-frame clones and drops some. The sample yields some 200,000 clones, about 93% seen once. The sample comprised naive CD4+ T cells sorted from blood. Subset meaning: CD45RA+ positively selected. These TCRs come from a woman between 25 and 40 years old in good health.

The genes are TRBV6-5 and TRBJ1-2, with 7 bases aligning to TRBD1. The CDR3 totals 14 residues. Per germline, CDR1 MNHEY and CDR2 SVGAGI. After removal of 2 bases from V and 6 bases from J, the junction contained 6 bases not matched to a gene. CDR3: CASSYRTGSDGYTF. The DNA of the CDR3 is TGTGCCAGCAGTTACCGGACAGGAAGCGATGGCTACACCTTC.

This clone was observed a handful of times. The chain carries TRBV28 and TRBJ2-7, with TRBD2 identical over 8 bases. CDR1 is MDHEN, CDR2 SYDVKM, per germline. V dropped 6 bases and J dropped 5; count of bases not matched to a gene: 15. CDR3 size: 16 residues. In nucleotides, the CDR3 is TGTGCCAGCAGACGCCCGTGGGAGCGGGAGTACGACGAGCAGTACTTC. It specifies CASRRPWEREYDEQYF.

The chain recombines TRBV7-6 with TRBJ2-2, with D tentatively TRBD2 (6 bases). In germline, CDR1 is SGHVS, CDR2 FNYEAQ. The CDR3 has 15 amino acids. The V and J ends lost 6 bases and 2 bases respectively, with 13 bases between them. The CDR3 nucleotides read TGTGCCAGCAGAGCGATGCGGGAAAACACCGGGGAGCTGTTTTTT. Its protein product is CASRAMRENTGELFF.

The CDR3 reads CASSLGGLVQGHTKSSGANVLTF. For the CDR3, the DNA is TGTGCCAGCAGTTTGGGAGGGTTGGTACAGGGCCACACAAAAAGCTCTGGGGCCAACGTCCTGACTTTC. This chain uses TRBV28 with TRBJ2-6, with a possible D match to TRBD2 (7 bases). Germline values: CDR1 MDHEN, CDR2 SYDVKM. CDR3 length: 23 residues. V lost 3 bases to trimming and J lost 0 bases, with 30 bases between them.

The chain carries TRBV6-1 and TRBJ2-5, with 7 positions matching TRBD2. There are 12 residues in the CDR3. J lost 1 base, V lost 8 bases, and 1 base had no gene match. From germline, CDR1 is MNHNS and CDR2 SASEGT. CDR3 amino acids: CASASGQETQYF. The CDR3 nucleotides read TGTGCCAGCGCTAGCGGCCAAGAGACCCAGTACTTC.

The J gene is TRBJ2-4, the V gene TRBV28; D remains ambiguous. Trimming removed 4 bases from V and 0 bases from J, with 13 bases in between. The CDR3 covers 16 residues. Germline CDR1 and CDR2: MDHEN and SYDVKM. The chain's CDR3 is CASSSQSSLAKNIQYF. CDR3 bases: TGTGCCAGCAGTTCCCAGAGTTCCCTAGCCAAAAACATTCAGTACTTC.

This chain uses TRBV11-2 with TRBJ2-7, with D hard to call. This CDR3 comprises 11 residues. Germline V gene sequence: CDR1 SGHAT, CDR2 FQNNGV. Trimming removed 5 bases from V and 3 bases from J, with 5 bases in between. CDR3 amino acids: CASSPDYEQYF. The CDR3 DNA reads as TGTGCCAGCAGCCCAGACTACGAGCAGTACTTC.

The V call is TRBV29-1, the J call TRBJ1-5, with D perhaps matching TRBD1 (5 bases). This CDR3 spans 16 amino acids. Trimming took 4 bases from V and 2 from J, leaving 18 bases between them. Germline CDR1 and CDR2: SQVTM and ANQGSEA. The CDR3 protein is CSVGLGHSGGNQPQHF. CDR3 DNA: TGCAGCGTTGGGCTCGGACACTCCGGAGGCAATCAGCCCCAGCATTTT.

The genes are TRBV13 and TRBJ2-7, with a possible D match to TRBD1 (5 bases). With 0 bases removed from V and 2 bases from J, the gap between germline ends came to 11 bases. CDR1 and CDR2 (germline): PRHDT, FYEKMQ (reference sequence). This CDR3 comprises 15 residues. CDR3 amino acids: CASSLGGRTTYEQYF. The CDR3 nucleotides are TGTGCCAGCAGCTTAGGCGGCAGGACAACCTACGAGCAGTACTTC.

The V gene is TRBV11-2, the J gene TRBJ2-7; possible D gene TRBD2, 6 bases. Germline CDR1 is SGHAT and CDR2 is FQNNGV. CDR3 length: 13 residues. V lost 6 bases and J 0 bases, leaving 9 bases between the germline ends. The CDR3, as DNA: TGTGCCAGCAGGAAGGACTACTCCTACGAGCAGTACTTC. This gives the protein CASRKDYSYEQYF.

This chain links TRBV28 with TRBJ2-2; TRBD1 aligns across 8 bases. Germline CDR1 reads MDHEN; CDR2 reads SYDVKM. The V gene end was trimmed by 5 bases and the J gene end by 15 bases; junction bases not matched to a gene: 11. The CDR3 contains 13 residues. The CDR3 loop reads CASSEDRARVVFF. CDR3 nucleotide sequence: TGTGCCAGCAGTGAGGACAGGGCCCGCGTGGTGTTTTTT.

This chain links TRBV29-1 with TRBJ2-7; D may be TRBD2 (5 bases). The CDR3 has 13 amino acids. V was pared by 3 bases and J by 6 bases, with 15 bases between. The germline V gene encodes CDR1 SQVTM and CDR2 ANQGSEA. The CDR3: CSVDGVPGFEQYF. The CDR3 coding sequence is TGCAGCGTTGACGGGGTACCTGGATTCGAGCAGTACTTC.

The chain has TRBV19 and TRBJ2-1; 10 bases align to TRBD1. The CDR3 runs 14 residues. The ends lost 7 bases at V and 7 bases at J; junction bases unmatched: 7. Germline V gene sequence: CDR1 LNHDA, CDR2 SQIVND (reference sequence). For the CDR3, the DNA is TGTGCCAGTAAGGAGACAGGGGGCCTTAATGAGCAGTTCTTC. Translated: CASKETGGLNEQFF. Variable domain in full (rest from reference TRBV19 and TRBJ2-1): DGGITQSPKYLFRKEGQNVTLSCEQNLNHDAMYWYRQDPGQGLRLIYYSQIVNDFQKGDIAEGYSVSREKKESFPLTVTSAQKNPTAFYLCASKETGGLNEQFFGPGTRLTVL.

This sequence joins TRBV9 and TRBJ1-5; D may be TRBD1 (5 bases). CDR1 is SGDLS and CDR2 is YYNGEE in the germline V gene. Deletions cut 2 bases from V and 7 bases from J, with 13 bases between. CDR3 length equals 14 residues. CDR3 sequence: CASSVRDSYQPQHF. The CDR3 bases are TGTGCCAGCAGCGTCCGGGACTCTTACCAGCCCCAGCATTTT. The variable domain in full, completed from reference TRBV9 and TRBJ1-5, reads DSGVTQTPKHLITATGQRVTLRCSPRSGDLSVYWYQQSLDQGLQFLIQYYNGEERAKGNILERFSAQQFPDLHSELNLSSLELGDSALYFCASSVRDSYQPQHFGDGTRLSIL.

The chain carries TRBV19 and TRBJ2-2; D assignment may be TRBD1 or TRBD2 (6 bases each). Germline-derived CDR1 and CDR2 are LNHDA and SQIVND (reference sequence). Trimming removed 6 bases from V and 3 bases from J, with 11 bases in between. The CDR3 contains 14 residues. CDR3 sequence (DNA): TGTGCCAGTAGCCGGGGGCGCGACACCGGGGAGCTGTTTTTT. Translated: CASSRGRDTGELFF.

The chain uses TRBV7-9 and TRBJ1-3; tentative D call: TRBD1 (6 bases). Deletions cut 1 base from V and 0 bases from J, with 13 bases between. This CDR3 has 17 residues. In germline, CDR1 is SEHNR, CDR2 FQNEAQ (reference sequence). CDR3 coding DNA: TGTGCCAGCAGCTTAGGGGTTAAGGGGGACTCTGGAAACACCATATATTTT. Protein sequence: CASSLGVKGDSGNTIYF.

This chain connects TRBV29-1 to TRBJ2-3, with 7 bases fitting TRBD1. Germline V gene data show CDR1 as SQVTM and CDR2 as ANQGSEA. The CDR3 is 14 residues long. J gave up 1 base and V 4 bases, and 5 bases lay outside the gene matches. CDR3 DNA sequence: TGCAGCGTTGTAGACAGGGCCCGCACAGATACGCAGTATTTT. Translated, it gives CSVVDRARTDTQYF.

The rearrangement joins TRBV5-1 to TRBJ2-7; D not resolved. V shed 6 bases and J shed 0 bases, with 16 bases lying between them. Germline V gene sequence: CDR1 SGHRS, CDR2 YFSETQ. CDR3 length: 15 amino acids. CDR3 sequence reads: CASTPETQNSYEQYF. The CDR3 coding sequence is TGCGCCAGCACCCCCGAGACTCAAAACTCCTACGAGCAGTACTTC. The whole variable domain, remainder taken from reference TRBV5-1 and TRBJ2-7, is KAGVTQTPRYLIKTRGQQVTLSCSPISGHRSVSWYQQTPGQGLQFLFEYFSETQRNKGNFPGRFSGRQFSNSRSEMNVSTLELGDSALYLCASTPETQNSYEQYFGPGTRLTVT.

The V call is TRBV5-1, the J call TRBJ1-1; TRBD1 is a possible D gene (5 bases). V was trimmed by 3 bases and J by 0 bases, leaving 12 bases between them. The germline V gene has CDR1 SGHRS and CDR2 YFSETQ. The CDR3 length is 15 residues. The CDR3 spells CASSWSPQVNTEAFF. CDR3 nucleotides: TGCGCCAGCAGCTGGTCACCACAGGTGAACACTGAAGCTTTCTTT.